Below, 21 T cell receptor beta chains from the same sample are listed, as sequenced in a study of OX40 agonist ivuxolimab in advanced cancers. Only in-frame clones appear in the TCRdb table, and some are missing; sequencing was by immunoSEQ multiplex PCR. This repertoire shows 90,000 to 120,000 clones, more than 85% found once; its top ten account for roughly 1.3%. The source was CD4+ or CD8+ T cells sorted from blood, collected in a trial of the OX40 agonist ivuxolimab. Every receptor here comes from an adult with an advanced solid tumor such as melanoma, head and neck, liver or kidney cancer.

This chain connects TRBV6-5 to TRBJ2-2, with 9 bases aligning to TRBD1. Unmatched junction bases numbered 4, after V lost 2 bases and J lost 3 bases. Germline V gives CDR1 MNHEY, CDR2 SVGAGI. This CDR3 is 16 amino acids long. In DNA form, the CDR3 reads TGTGCCAGCAGTTACGGGGGGACAGGGTACACCGGGGAGCTGTTTTTT. This sequence encodes CASSYGGTGYTGELFF.

The CDR3 sequence is CASTPPGTGDNQPQHF. The CDR3 DNA sequence: TGTGCCAGCACTCCACCCGGGACAGGGGACAATCAGCCCCAGCATTTT. The chain combines TRBV6-6 with TRBJ1-5, with 10 bases lining up with TRBD1. Germline CDR1 MNHNY, CDR2 SVGAGI (reference sequence). Trimming removed 7 bases from V and 3 bases from J; junction bases left unmatched: 9. The CDR3 sequence is 16 residues long.

The chain couples TRBV18 to TRBJ1-1; no clear D gene. This CDR3 has 13 amino acids. The V end lost 1 base, the J end lost 6 bases, and 9 bases lay between the germline ends. CDR1 is KGHSH, CDR2 LQKENI, per germline. Here the CDR3 reads CASSPREPPEAFF. Here the CDR3 DNA reads TGTGCCAGCTCACCACGGGAGCCGCCTGAAGCTTTCTTT.

The V gene is TRBV7-9, the J gene TRBJ2-5; 7 bases fit TRBD2. Germline CDR1 reads SEHNR; CDR2 reads FQNEAQ (reference sequence). CDR3 length: 12 amino acids. With 8 bases clipped from V and 3 bases from J, the junction kept 3 bases outside the gene matches. CDR3 sequence reads: CASGGGKETQYF. The CDR3 DNA reads as TGTGCCAGCGGGGGGGGTAAAGAGACCCAGTACTTC.

The chain carries TRBV28 and TRBJ1-5; TRBD1 matches 12 bases. This CDR3 is built from 17 residues. Per germline, CDR1 MDHEN and CDR2 SYDVKM. V shed 4 bases and J 2 bases; nucleotides not matched to a gene: 6. In nucleotides, the CDR3 is TGTGCCAGCAGTTCGGGACAGGGGGCGGAAGGCAATCAGCCCCAGCATTTT. It codes for CASSSGQGAEGNQPQHF.

This clone was detected a few times. This chain joins TRBV30 and TRBJ1-1; 7 positions agree with TRBD1. Looked up from germline, CDR1 is GTSNPN and CDR2 is SVGIG (reference sequence). J was trimmed by 8 bases and V by 3 bases; bases with no gene match: 9. The CDR3 runs 13 residues. The CDR3 protein is CAWRARDSLEAFF. DNA of the CDR3: TGTGCCTGGAGGGCCCGGGACAGCTTAGAAGCTTTCTTT.

The chain couples TRBV5-1 to TRBJ1-2; the D gene is possibly TRBD1 (5 bases). The CDR3 extends over 13 amino acids. Germline CDR1 and CDR2: SGHRS and YFSETQ. Trimming took 2 bases from V and 8 from J, leaving 13 bases between them. This CDR3 is CASSLQGDGGYTF. CDR3 nucleotide sequence: TGCGCCAGCAGCTTACAAGGGGATGGCGGCTACACCTTC. The complete variable domain, with remaining parts taken from reference TRBV5-1 and TRBJ1-2, reads KAGVTQTPRYLIKTRGQQVTLSCSPISGHRSVSWYQQTPGQGLQFLFEYFSETQRNKGNFPGRFSGRQFSNSRSEMNVSTLELGDSALYLCASSLQGDGGYTFGSGTRLTVV.

The chain carries TRBV19 and TRBJ2-5, with 10 bases aligning to TRBD1. The DNA end lines up better with TRBJ2-7; the J call may be wrong. The CDR3 length is 16 residues. Germline V gene data show CDR1 as LNHDA and CDR2 as SQIVND (reference sequence). The CDR3 sequence: CASSPGTGASSYEQYF. The CDR3 DNA follows: TGTGCCAGTAGTCCCGGGACAGGGGCCTCCTCCTACGAGCAGTACTTC.

The chain carries TRBV10-3 and TRBJ2-7; D is uncertain. CDR1 and CDR2 from the germline V gene are ENHRY and SYGVKD. Trimming removed 2 bases at V and 4 bases at J, with 6 bases between. The CDR3 has 12 amino acids. The CDR3 is CAISEKPYEQYF. In DNA, the CDR3 is TGTGCCATCAGTGAGAAGCCGTACGAGCAGTACTTC.

A single count supports this clone. The chain joins TRBV7-2 to TRBJ2-1; D gene unclear. V was pared by 1 base and J by 6 bases, with 10 bases between. This CDR3 has 14 amino acids. Per germline, CDR1 SGHTA and CDR2 FQGNSA. CDR3 sequence (DNA): TGTGCCAGCAGCTTAGTTTCGGCTAGCAATGAGCAGTTCTTC. Amino acid sequence: CASSLVSASNEQFF.

The chain employs TRBV28 and TRBJ1-1; no firm D call. Per the germline V gene, CDR1 is MDHEN and CDR2 is SYDVKM. The V and J ends lost 1 base and 3 bases respectively, with 3 bases between them. This CDR3 is 12 amino acids long. DNA for the CDR3: TGTGCCAGCAGTTTATTGTACACTGAAGCTTTCTTT. The encoded protein is CASSLLYTEAFF.

V gene TRBV19 combines with J gene TRBJ2-5, with D perhaps TRBD1 (5 bases). V lost 5 bases to trimming and J lost 6 bases, with 16 bases between them. Germline V lookup: CDR1 LNHDA, CDR2 SQIVND (reference sequence). The CDR3 length is 14 residues. The CDR3 spells CASSPSGSRKTQYF. CDR3 sequence (DNA): TGTGCCAGTAGTCCTTCAGGGTCCCGAAAGACCCAGTACTTC.

The genes are TRBV6-1 and TRBJ2-7; TRBD1 matches at 7 bases. J lost 3 bases, V lost 6 bases, and 8 bases had no gene match. The CDR3 sequence is 14 residues long. CDR1 and CDR2 (germline): MNHNS, SASEGT. The CDR3 nucleotides read TGTGCCAGCAGCCCACAGGGGAGCCTCTACGAGCAGTACTTC. Translation: CASSPQGSLYEQYF.

The V gene is TRBV7-9, the J gene TRBJ2-1; weak D call: TRBD2 (5 bases). Germline V gives CDR1 SEHNR, CDR2 FQNEAQ (reference sequence). The CDR3 is made up of 16 amino acids. The V end lost 5 bases, the J end lost 4 bases, and 18 bases lay between the germline ends. The CDR3: CASSTSSGPGYNEQFF. Written as DNA, the CDR3 is TGTGCCAGCAGCACCTCGAGCGGCCCTGGGTACAATGAGCAGTTCTTC.

The rearrangement links TRBV5-5 to TRBJ2-5; 7 bases agree with TRBD1. The CDR3 is 15 residues long. Germline loops: CDR1 SGHKS, CDR2 YYEKEE (reference sequence). V was clipped by 1 base and J by 1 base; unmatched bases: 4. Here the CDR3 reads CASSLNGDSQETQYF. The CDR3 nucleotides are TGTGCCAGCAGCTTGAATGGGGACAGCCAAGAGACCCAGTACTTC.

The chain uses TRBV15 and TRBJ2-5; D may correspond to TRBD1 or TRBD2 (5 bases each). Germline V lookup: CDR1 LNHNV, CDR2 YYDKDF (reference sequence). V lost 0 bases, J lost 5 bases, and 10 bases lay in between. This CDR3 has 14 residues. The CDR3 DNA reads as TGTGCCACCAGCAGAGATAGAGGGGAGGAGACCCAGTACTTC. Its translation: CATSRDRGEETQYF. The full variable domain, completed using reference TRBV15 and TRBJ2-5, is DAMVIQNPRYQVTQFGKPVTLSCSQTLNHNVMYWYQQKSSQAPKLLFHYYDKDFNNEADTPDNFQSRRPNTSFCFLDIRSPGLGDTAMYLCATSRDRGEETQYFGPGTRLLVL.

This clone came up once. The chain combines TRBV27 with TRBJ2-3; unclear D gene. This CDR3 is 13 amino acids long. Between the trimmed V and J ends, which lost 4 bases and 4 bases, there was a span of 9 bases. Germline V gene lookup returns CDR1 MNHEY and CDR2 SMNVEV (reference sequence). In DNA form, the CDR3 reads TGTGCCAGCAGTTATAGTCGTGCAGATACGCAGTATTTT. Its protein is CASSYSRADTQYF.

The chain is built from TRBV28 and TRBJ1-1; D possibly corresponds to TRBD1 (6 bases). The germline V gene has CDR1 MDHEN and CDR2 SYDVKM. V gave up 8 bases and J gave up 7 bases, with 17 bases separating them. There are 13 residues in the CDR3. The CDR3 here is CASRRGMDNEAFF. The CDR3 coding sequence is TGTGCCAGCCGGAGGGGGATGGATAATGAAGCTTTCTTT.

The rearrangement uses TRBV9 and TRBJ1-3; D may be TRBD1 (5 bases). The CDR3 totals 13 residues. V lost 4 bases to trimming and J lost 7 bases, with 12 bases between them. Germline V gene lookup returns CDR1 SGDLS and CDR2 YYNGEE. Here the CDR3 reads CASSSGTANTIYF. DNA of the CDR3: TGTGCCAGCAGCTCCGGGACTGCGAACACCATATATTTT.

The chain combines TRBV5-4 with TRBJ2-2; 7 bases map to TRBD2. The trim removed 4 bases at V and 7 bases at J, leaving 10 bases unmatched. Germline V gives CDR1 SGHNT, CDR2 YYREEE (reference sequence). The CDR3 has 15 residues. In DNA, the CDR3 is TGTGCCAGCAGCCCCCGGGCGGGAGAAGGCGGGGAGCTGTTTTTT. This encodes CASSPRAGEGGELFF.

The chain combines TRBV6-5 with TRBJ2-2; tentative D call: TRBD1 (6 bases). Germline V gene data show CDR1 as MNHEY and CDR2 as SVGAGI. Trimming shortened V by 6 bases and J by 3 bases, and 11 bases separated the two germline ends. CDR3 length: 14 residues. DNA for the CDR3: TGTGCCAGCAGAAACAACAGGGACACCGGGGAGCTGTTTTTT. Residues: CASRNNRDTGELFF.